The rows below give T cell receptor beta chains drawn from one sample of a study of T cells after yellow fever vaccination. TCRdb recomputed calls from the 5' RACE reads with MiXCR, one row per CDR3 protein. Of some 560,000 distinct CDR3 sequences in the sample, around 17% were seen once. The material was PBMCs, obtained roughly 5 days after the first yellow fever vaccination. Source of these receptors: a man younger than 30 who received the YFV17D yellow fever vaccine. The conserved cysteine and the conserved F or W are not part of the CDR3 here.

v_call cdr3_length cdr3_aa
TRBV6-1 13 ASRITVGGNTEAF
TRBV6-4 13 ASSRSGGAKDTQY
TRBV12-3/TRBV12-4 14 ASSFVRGPRLTEAF
TRBV14 14 ASSQVQRGGEDTQY
TRBV4-3 18 ASSQVLSFIGDGAKNIQY
TRBV4-1 14 ASSQVGRVGRNEQF
TRBV28 10 AARDSNQPQH
TRBV12-3/TRBV12-4 13 ASSKNRGSYNEQF
TRBV5-6 12 ASSTGPANTEAF
TRBV6-2/TRBV6-3 14 ASSYHVGGGNTEAF
TRBV7-9 14 ASSLGQGSGRETQY
TRBV29-1 11 SVVRLRQETQY
TRBV9 13 ASSAVDRGWTEAF
TRBV19 13 ASSFTRGGADTQY
TRBV13 15 ASSSKETGLRQEKLF
TRBV4-2 12 ASSQRWDDNEQF
TRBV5-6 13 ASSRRTGGYQPQH